The T cell receptor beta chain described here comes from a study of T cell responses to AZD1222 COVID-19 vaccine. Sequencing was performed with immunoSEQ multiplex PCR; in TCRdb, only in-frame clones are kept and a portion is missing. The data contain some 170,000 clones, about 93% of them singletons. Per the germline V gene, CDR1 is SNHLY and CDR2 is FYNNEI. Trimming left V 8 bases short and J 6 bases short, with 22 bases between. CDR3 length equals 15 residues. This chain joins TRBV2 and TRBJ1-1, with D maybe TRBD1 (5 bases). The sequence was obtained from an adult who received the MenACWY meningococcal vaccine as a control. The material was peripheral blood, obtained 28 days after the second dose of the MenACWY control vaccine. The CDR3 loop reads CASVGTLRTFAEAFF. CDR3 DNA sequence: TGTGCCAGCGTCGGAACCCTTCGGACATTTGCTGAAGCTTTCTTT.